One sample yielded the 15 T cell receptor beta chains listed below, sequenced in a study of T cell responses to AZD1222 COVID-19 vaccine. Sequencing used immunoSEQ multiplex PCR; TCRdb keeps in-frame clones, though not all of them. The sample shows over 140,000 clones, and about 2.3% sits with its ten largest clones. The specimen was peripheral blood. These receptors all stem from an adult in good health.

V and J are TRBV27 and TRBJ2-2, with D uncertain. CDR1 and CDR2 (germline): MNHEY, SMNVEV (reference sequence). Trimming took off 3 bases at V and 6 bases at J, with 11 bases between the two ends. The CDR3 is made up of 14 amino acids. CDR3 sequence (DNA): TGTGCCAGCAGTTTTGGAAGCGACGCCGGGGAGCTGTTTTTT. Translated: CASSFGSDAGELFF.

The V call is TRBV11-2, the J call TRBJ1-2; 11 bases line up with TRBD1. V gave up 5 bases and J gave up 4 bases; unmatched junction bases: 3. There are 14 residues in the CDR3. Germline values: CDR1 SGHAT, CDR2 FQNNGV. The CDR3 region is CASSGTGGGYGYTF. The CDR3 DNA reads TGTGCCAGCAGCGGGACAGGGGGGGGCTATGGCTACACCTTC.

The chain uses TRBV7-9 and TRBJ2-1; D unclear. The CDR3 has 13 residues. The V end lost 1 base, the J end lost 5 bases, and 6 bases lay between the germline ends. Per germline, CDR1 SEHNR and CDR2 FQNEAQ (reference sequence). CDR3 protein: CASSLGPNNEQFF. The CDR3 bases are TGTGCCAGCAGCTTAGGCCCTAACAATGAGCAGTTCTTC. The complete variable domain, with remaining parts taken from reference TRBV7-9 and TRBJ2-1, reads DTGVSQNPRHKITKRGQNVTFRCDPISEHNRLYWYRQTLGQGPEFLTYFQNEAQLEKSRLLSDRFSAERPKGSFSTLEIQRTEQGDSAMYLCASSLGPNNEQFFGPGTRLTVL.

This rearrangement joins TRBV5-1 to TRBJ2-7, with D tentatively TRBD1 or TRBD2 (5 bases each). The V end lost 4 bases, the J end lost 0 bases, and 8 bases lay between the germline ends. CDR3 length: 13 amino acids. Germline loops: CDR1 SGHRS, CDR2 YFSETQ. In nucleotides, the CDR3 is TGCGCCAGCAGCCGGGGACCCTCCTACGAGCAGTACTTC. Its protein product is CASSRGPSYEQYF.

The rearrangement uses TRBV28 and TRBJ1-4, with D possibly being TRBD1 (6 bases). The CDR3 spans 16 residues. V shed 2 bases and J shed 5 bases, with 15 bases lying between them. Germline lookup yields CDR1 MDHEN and CDR2 SYDVKM. The CDR3 loop is CASSLRGAGRNEKLFF. The CDR3 DNA reads as TGTGCCAGCAGTTTAAGGGGGGCAGGAAGAAATGAAAAACTGTTTTTT.

The chain is built from TRBV6-6 and TRBJ2-1, with TRBD1 matching 7 bases. The CDR3 has 16 amino acids. Germline values: CDR1 MNHNY, CDR2 SVGAGI (reference sequence). The V and J ends lost 4 bases and 5 bases, in that order; junction bases with no gene match: 11. The CDR3 nucleotides read TGTGCCAGCAGTTTATACTGGGACAGCGACAACAATGAGCAGTTCTTC. It codes for CASSLYWDSDNNEQFF.

The CDR3: CASSLGGTGGGTEAFF. CDR3 nucleotide sequence: TGTGCCAGCAGCTTAGGAGGGACAGGAGGTGGGACTGAAGCTTTCTTT. V gene TRBV11-3 combines with J gene TRBJ1-1; 8 positions match TRBD1. CDR1 and CDR2 from the germline V gene are SGHNT and YENEEA. V shed 1 base and J 5 bases; nucleotides not matched to a gene: 9. There are 16 residues in the CDR3.

The genes are TRBV25-1 and TRBJ1-1; D is unresolved. Germline CDR1 is MGHDK and CDR2 is SYGVNS. The CDR3 runs to 18 residues. V dropped 8 bases and J dropped 0 bases, with 25 bases sitting between them. CDR3 nucleotide sequence: TGTGCCAGCGGTGTAACATCAGTAAAGGAGTTTATGAACACTGAAGCTTTCTTT. Translated: CASGVTSVKEFMNTEAFF. The full variable domain, its missing parts supplied by reference TRBV25-1 and TRBJ1-1, is EADIYQTPRYLVIGTGKKITLECSQTMGHDKMYWYQQDPGMELHLIHYSYGVNSTEKGDLSSESTVSRIRTEHFPLTLESARPSHTSQYLCASGVTSVKEFMNTEAFFGQGTRLTVV.

The chain carries TRBV6-5 and TRBJ2-1; 9 bases are a match to TRBD2. Germline CDR1 is MNHEY and CDR2 is SVGAGI. CDR3 length: 15 amino acids. Trimming at V came to 9 bases and at J to 2 bases, leaving 8 bases not matched to a gene. In DNA, the CDR3 is TGTGCCAGTAGAGTGCGGGGGGGAACCTACAATGAGCAGTTCTTC. Protein: CASRVRGGTYNEQFF.

This chain uses TRBV19 with TRBJ1-2; D is undetermined. The germline gives CDR1 LNHDA, CDR2 SQIVND (reference sequence). This CDR3 is 10 amino acids long. The germline V and J ends were trimmed by 9 bases and 6 bases, with 8 bases remaining between them. CDR3 bases: TGTGCCAGCTGGAGGGATGGCTACACCTTC. The encoded protein is CASWRDGYTF.

The chain couples TRBV11-3 to TRBJ2-5; D is perhaps TRBD1 (6 bases). V lost 5 bases to trimming and J lost 5 bases, with 24 bases between them. Germline V CDR1 and CDR2: SGHNT, YENEEA. This CDR3 contains 17 residues. CDR3: CASSPLGVTGVWETQYF. DNA of the CDR3: TGTGCCAGCAGCCCCCTAGGGGTGACAGGAGTTTGGGAGACCCAGTACTTC.

V usage is TRBV11-2 and J usage is TRBJ2-7; D may be TRBD2 (5 bases). Germline values: CDR1 SGHAT, CDR2 FQNNGV. The CDR3 consists of 19 residues. Trimming took 3 bases from V and 1 from J, leaving 25 bases between them. CDR3 residues: CASSLGRTLAPPYSYEQYF. The CDR3 nucleotides read TGTGCCAGCAGCTTGGGGAGAACCCTAGCCCCCCCCTATTCCTACGAGCAGTACTTC.

The V call is TRBV6-5, the J call TRBJ1-5, with TRBD1 matching 7 bases. The length of the CDR3 is 15 residues. Germline CDR1 and CDR2: MNHEY and SVGAGI. The ends lost 4 bases at V and 2 bases at J; junction bases unmatched: 5. The CDR3 nucleotides read TGTGCCAGCAGTTCAATTACAGGGGGCAATCAGCCCCAGCATTTT. Its protein is CASSSITGGNQPQHF.

The genes are TRBV29-1 and TRBJ2-7; D is possibly TRBD1 or TRBD2 (6 bases each). V was pared by 4 bases and J by 9 bases, with 19 bases between. The CDR3 runs to 13 residues. Germline CDR1 SQVTM, CDR2 ANQGSEA. CDR3 DNA sequence: TGCAGCGTTGGGCGGGGAACGAGACAGGCGCAGTACTTC. The encoded protein is CSVGRGTRQAQYF.

With respect to this clone: In the same sample, other DNA sequences code for this CDR3. This rearrangement joins TRBV5-6 to TRBJ1-1; no definite D call. V gave up 0 bases and J gave up 4 bases, with 4 bases separating them. Germline-derived CDR1 and CDR2 are SGHDT and YYEEEE. This CDR3 comprises 12 residues. CDR3 loop: CASSLGVTEAFF. CDR3 nucleotide sequence: TGTGCCAGCAGCTTGGGGGTCACTGAAGCTTTCTTT.